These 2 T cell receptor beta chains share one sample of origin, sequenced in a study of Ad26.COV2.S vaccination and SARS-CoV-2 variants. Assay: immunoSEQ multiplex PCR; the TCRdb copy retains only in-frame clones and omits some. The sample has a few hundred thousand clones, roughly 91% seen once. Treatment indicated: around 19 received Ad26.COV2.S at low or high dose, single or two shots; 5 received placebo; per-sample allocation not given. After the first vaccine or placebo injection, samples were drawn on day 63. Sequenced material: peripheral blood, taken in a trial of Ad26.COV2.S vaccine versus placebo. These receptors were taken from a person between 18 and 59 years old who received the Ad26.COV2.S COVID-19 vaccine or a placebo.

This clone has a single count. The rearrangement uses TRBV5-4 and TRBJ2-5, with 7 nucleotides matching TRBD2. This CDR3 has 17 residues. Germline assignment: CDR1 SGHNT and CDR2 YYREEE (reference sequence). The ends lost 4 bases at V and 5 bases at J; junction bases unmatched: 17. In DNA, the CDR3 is TGTGCCAGCAGCCCTCACCCGACTAGCTCGGGGAGGGAGACCCAGTACTTC. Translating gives CASSPHPTSSGRETQYF.

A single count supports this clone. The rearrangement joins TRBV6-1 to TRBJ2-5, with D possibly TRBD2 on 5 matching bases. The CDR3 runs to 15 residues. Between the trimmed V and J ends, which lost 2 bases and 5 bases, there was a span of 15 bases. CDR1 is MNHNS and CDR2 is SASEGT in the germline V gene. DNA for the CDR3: TGTGCCAGCAGTGAAAGGAGGTCGGGTTGGGAGACCCAGTACTTC. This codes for CASSERRSGWETQYF.